Presented here are 26 T cell receptor beta chains from one specimen sequenced in a study of T cells in Graves' hyperthyroidism and ophthalmopathy (dated by TCRdb to between 2018 and 2021). Receptor amplification or capture employed multiplex PCR. Sequencing used an Illumina HiSeq 2000. Amplification of TCR beta CDR3 regions was carried out from RNA transcripts. The first round of RT-PCR for the TCR CDR3 was performed with the HTBI primer set and the Qiagen OneStep RT-PCR kit. The public sequencing data were trimmed at Q25 with fastp and processed into clonotypes with MiXCR by TCRdb, which kept only in-frame beta chains. Every distinct CDR3 protein forms one entry, paired with its most common genes and DNA. Across this sample there are about 560,000 distinct CDR3 sequences, with 12% to 15% seen only once. Of the sample, approximately 15% is held by the ten largest clones. The specimen was blood. These receptors came from a woman aged 40 to 55 with Graves' hyperthyroidism.

The rearrangement links TRBV12-3 or TRBV12-4 to TRBJ1-3, with TRBD1 as a possible D gene (5 bases). V lost 6 bases, J lost 0 bases, and 9 bases lay in between. The CDR3 consists of 14 residues. CDR3 DNA: TGTGCCAGCAGGGAACAGGTCTCTGGAAACACCATATATTTT. Protein: CASREQVSGNTIYF.

This clonotype was detected ten times or more. V usage is TRBV7-8 and J usage is TRBJ2-7; no firm D call. CDR1 is SGHVS, CDR2 FQNEAQ, per germline. CDR3 length: 15 residues. The V gene lost 1 base and the J gene lost 2 bases, with 12 bases spanning the gap. Written as DNA, the CDR3 is TGTGCCAGCAGCTTAGAGTCAGGAGTTGCCTACGAGCAGTACTTC. It encodes CASSLESGVAYEQYF. The full variable domain, rest sourced from reference TRBV7-8 and TRBJ2-7, is GAGVSQSPRYKVAKRGQDVALRCDPISGHVSLFWYQQALGQGPEFLTYFQNEAQLDKSGLPSDRFFAERPEGSVSTLKIQRTQQEDSAVYLCASSLESGVAYEQYFGPGTRLTVT.

This clonotype was seen many times. The chain is built from TRBV5-1 and TRBJ1-1, with TRBD1 matching over 11 bases. This CDR3 is built from 16 residues. CDR1 is SGHRS, CDR2 YFSETQ, per germline. Trimming took 2 bases from V and 8 from J; bases not matched to a gene: 11. DNA of the CDR3: TGCGCCAGCAGCTTAGGGACAGGGGGTTCGAAAATCGAAGCTTTCTTT. Translation: CASSLGTGGSKIEAFF.

This clonotype was recorded at least ten times. V and J are TRBV2 and TRBJ2-5; D remains ambiguous. Germline assignment: CDR1 SNHLY and CDR2 FYNNEI. The CDR3 is 14 amino acids. V was pared by 4 bases and J by 5 bases, with 14 bases between. This CDR3 is CASSGALGAETQYF. CDR3 sequence (DNA): TGTGCCAGCAGTGGGGCCTTGGGCGCGGAGACCCAGTACTTC.

This clonotype was detected many times. One end of the junction is discordant with germline, which a read error may explain. The V and J genes are TRBV7-7 and TRBJ1-1; D unresolved. CDR1 is SSHAT and CDR2 is FNYEAQ in the germline V gene (reference sequence). This CDR3 region has 13 residues. The DNA of the CDR3 is TGTGCTAGCAGCCCCATGCTGGACACTGAAGCTTTCTTT. Translating it yields CASSPMLDTEAFF. The full variable domain, in which reference TRBV7-7 and TRBJ1-1 provide the parts outside the CDR3, is GAGVSQSPRYKVTKRGQDVTLRCDPISSHATLYWYQQALGQGPEFLTYFNYEAQPDKSGLPSDRFSAERPEGSISTLTIQRTEQRDSAMYRCASSPMLDTEAFFGQGTRLTVV.

This clonotype was counted many times. The chain is built from TRBV10-1 and TRBJ2-3; D is possibly TRBD1 or TRBD2 (5 bases each). Looked up from germline, CDR1 is WNHNN and CDR2 is SYGVQD (reference sequence). The CDR3 loop spans 16 amino acids. V was trimmed by 6 bases and J by 3 bases, leaving 19 bases between them. CDR3 loop: CASSPGLKPPTDTQYF. The CDR3 region has the DNA TGCGCCAGCAGCCCGGGGCTAAAACCACCTACAGATACGCAGTATTTT.

DNA of the CDR3: TGTGCCAGCAGTGACCCCTCTAGGTCGGGGGGCACTGAAGCTTTCTTT. Translation gives CASSDPSRSGGTEAFF. The J gene is TRBJ1-1, the V gene TRBV25-1; possibly TRBD1 for D (5 bases). The CDR3 extends over 16 amino acids. Germline lookup yields CDR1 MGHDK and CDR2 SYGVNS. Trimming left V 3 bases short and J 4 bases short, with 18 bases between.

A word on this clonotype: A single base separates this from a much larger clone, so it may be a read error. The chain carries TRBV28 and TRBJ1-1; D gene uncertain. CDR1 is MDHEN, CDR2 SYDVKM, per germline. This CDR3 has 13 residues. Trimming took off 5 bases at V and 1 base at J, with 8 bases between the two ends. For the CDR3, the DNA is TGTGCCAGCAGTACCGGGTGGAACACTGAAGCTTTCTTT. This codes for CASSTGWNTEAFF.

This clonotype turned up a few times. The J gene is TRBJ1-4, the V gene TRBV6-1; tentative D call: TRBD1 (5 bases). The CDR3 spans 15 residues. CDR1 is MNHNS, CDR2 SASEGT, per germline. Trimming removed 3 bases at V and 7 bases at J, with 15 bases between. The CDR3: CASSDIGIQGEKLFF. For the CDR3, the DNA is TGTGCCAGCAGTGACATAGGAATCCAGGGTGAAAAACTGTTTTTT.

The J gene is TRBJ2-7, the V gene TRBV20-1, with 8 nucleotides matching TRBD1. Per germline, CDR1 DFQATT and CDR2 SNEGSKA (reference sequence). With 6 bases clipped from V and 3 bases from J, the junction kept 16 bases outside the gene matches. This CDR3 is built from 16 residues. The CDR3 spells CSAAIFGYRGSYEQYF. The CDR3 region has the DNA TGCAGTGCCGCCATTTTCGGATACAGGGGGAGCTACGAGCAGTACTTC.

The chain carries TRBV2 and TRBJ2-1, with 7 bases identical to TRBD2. J was trimmed by 13 bases and V by 5 bases; bases with no gene match: 14. Germline assignment: CDR1 SNHLY and CDR2 FYNNEI. The CDR3 has 14 amino acids. The CDR3 spells CASSPASSGGYQFF. The DNA for the CDR3 is TGTGCCAGCAGTCCGGCCTCGTCGGGGGGATATCAGTTCTTC.

This clonotype was detected many times. This sequence joins TRBV20-1 and TRBJ2-7; D may be TRBD2 (5 bases). The CDR3 loop spans 16 amino acids. V dropped 0 bases and J dropped 1 base, with 16 bases sitting between them. The V gene's germline CDR1 is DFQATT and CDR2 SNEGSKA (reference sequence). CDR3 bases: TGCAGTGCTAGAGATCCCAAGAAACCGGGATCCTACGAGCAGTACTTC. Its translation: CSARDPKKPGSYEQYF.

This rearrangement joins TRBV19 to TRBJ2-2; D is perhaps TRBD1 (6 bases). V shed 2 bases and J shed 0 bases, with 16 bases lying between them. Germline CDR1 reads LNHDA; CDR2 reads SQIVND (reference sequence). The CDR3 loop spans 18 amino acids. CDR3 sequence: CASSIRGHLIANTGELFF. For the CDR3, the DNA is TGTGCCAGTAGTATAAGGGGACACCTTATCGCGAACACCGGGGAGCTGTTTTTT. The full variable domain, rest sourced from reference TRBV19 and TRBJ2-2, is DGGITQSPKYLFRKEGQNVTLSCEQNLNHDAMYWYRQDPGQGLRLIYYSQIVNDFQKGDIAEGYSVSREKKESFPLTVTSAQKNPTAFYLCASSIRGHLIANTGELFFGEGSRLTVL.

This clonotype was recorded at least ten times. The V call is TRBV6-1, the J call TRBJ2-2, with 9 bases fitting TRBD1. The V gene end was trimmed by 10 bases and the J gene end by 8 bases; junction bases not matched to a gene: 8. Germline V CDR1 and CDR2: MNHNS, SASEGT. This CDR3 spans 13 amino acids. In nucleotides, the CDR3 is TGTGCCAATGGACAGGGGCTTATTGGGGAGCTGTTTTTT. This gives the protein CANGQGLIGELFF.

This clonotype came up many times. V gene TRBV7-2 combines with J gene TRBJ2-3; 9 bases are shared with TRBD1. V shed 1 base and J 0 bases; nucleotides not matched to a gene: 5. This CDR3 has 17 amino acids. Germline V lookup: CDR1 SGHTA, CDR2 FQGNSA. The CDR3 sequence is CASSLGGGQGSTDTQYF. CDR3 DNA: TGTGCCAGCAGCTTAGGGGGTGGACAGGGGAGCACAGATACGCAGTATTTT.

Turning to this clonotype: A much larger clone lies a single base off, so this may be a read error. The conserved closing phenylalanine or tryptophan is absent in this CDR3, likely reflecting a read error. This rearrangement joins TRBV6-2 or TRBV6-3 to TRBJ2-7, with D unresolved. V was cut by 4 bases and J by 3 bases, with 7 bases left in between. The germline V gene encodes CDR1 MNHEY and CDR2 SVGEGT. The CDR3 runs to 12 residues. The CDR3 coding sequence is TGTGCCAGCAGTTCAAGTGACTACGAGCAGTACCTC. Its translation is CASSSSDYEQYL.

This clonotype was detected a few times. The rearrangement joins TRBV18 to TRBJ1-6, with 9 bases aligning to TRBD1. The CDR3 is made up of 14 amino acids. The germline gives CDR1 KGHSH, CDR2 LQKENI. Losses at the gene ends were 1 base for V and 8 bases for J; bases not matched to a gene: 0. CDR3 sequence reads: CASSPRTGDSPLHF. CDR3 DNA: TGTGCCAGCTCACCACGGACAGGGGATTCACCCCTCCACTTT.

The chain combines TRBV20-1 with TRBJ2-7; 10 nucleotides agree with TRBD1. The V gene end was trimmed by 2 bases and the J gene end by 4 bases; junction bases not matched to a gene: 5. The CDR3 contains 14 residues. In germline, CDR1 is DFQATT, CDR2 SNEGSKA (reference sequence). CDR3 nucleotides: TGCAGTGCTAGATTTTGGACAGGGGGGTACGAGCAGTACTTC. Protein sequence: CSARFWTGGYEQYF.

This chain connects TRBV15 to TRBJ1-1, with D perhaps matching TRBD1 (5 bases). Germline values: CDR1 LNHNV, CDR2 YYDKDF (reference sequence). Trimming took off 3 bases at V and 3 bases at J, with 14 bases between the two ends. The CDR3 spans 15 residues. Here the CDR3 reads CATSREVDKYTEAFF. CDR3 sequence (DNA): TGTGCCACCAGCAGGGAGGTGGACAAGTACACTGAAGCTTTCTTT.

This clonotype was seen more than once but under ten times. This chain joins TRBV12-5 and TRBJ2-7; weak D call: TRBD2 (5 bases). Per the germline V gene, CDR1 is LGHNT and CDR2 is FRNRAP. CDR3 length: 15 residues. V lost 6 bases, J lost 4 bases, and 19 bases lay in between. CDR3 in DNA: TGTGCTAGTGGAGCGGAACAAGGGCTGTGGTACGAGCAGTACTTC. Translation: CASGAEQGLWYEQYF.

This sequence joins TRBV19 and TRBJ2-1, with D perhaps TRBD1 (5 bases). V was cut by 3 bases and J by 10 bases, with 16 bases left in between. The CDR3 has 14 residues. The germline V gene encodes CDR1 LNHDA and CDR2 SQIVND (reference sequence). The chain's CDR3 is CASSILAQGSEQFF. The CDR3 DNA is TGTGCCAGTAGTATTCTTGCCCAGGGATCCGAGCAGTTCTTC.

This clonotype has at least ten counts. The chain carries TRBV11-2 and TRBJ2-3; 9 bases are a match to TRBD2. CDR3 length equals 17 residues. Looked up from germline, CDR1 is SGHAT and CDR2 is FQNNGV. J was trimmed by 4 bases and V by 4 bases; bases with no gene match: 12. The CDR3 DNA reads TGTGCCAGCAGCTCCCCCGGGACTAGCCTGTTCCCAGATACGCAGTATTTT. As protein: CASSSPGTSLFPDTQYF.

This clonotype has ten or more counts. Here the CDR3 reads CASSLFGLPNGYTF. CDR3 DNA: TGTGCCAGCAGTCTCTTCGGGTTACCTAACGGCTACACCTTC. V usage is TRBV27 and J usage is TRBJ1-2; D call uncertain. This CDR3 comprises 14 residues. With 5 bases removed from V and 8 bases from J, the gap between germline ends came to 18 bases. Germline CDR1 MNHEY, CDR2 SMNVEV (reference sequence).

V gene TRBV25-1 combines with J gene TRBJ1-6, with D hard to call. This CDR3 is built from 12 residues. The V end lost 2 bases, the J end lost 8 bases, and 4 bases lay between the germline ends. Germline V lookup: CDR1 MGHDK, CDR2 SYGVNS. CDR3 sequence reads: CASSEGYSPLHF. The DNA of the CDR3 is TGTGCCAGCAGTGAAGGTTATTCACCCCTCCACTTT.

On this clonotype itself: This may be a read error: a much more frequent sequence differs by one nucleotide. This CDR3 reads CASSADRGRGNYEQYF. The CDR3 DNA reads TGTGCCAGCAGTGCCGACCGGGGCAGGGGGAACTACGAGCAGTACTTC. The rearrangement joins TRBV2 to TRBJ2-7, with TRBD1 matching 7 bases. Losses at the gene ends were 4 bases for V and 3 bases for J; bases not matched to a gene: 12. The CDR3 extends over 16 amino acids. Looked up from germline, CDR1 is SNHLY and CDR2 is FYNNEI. The entire variable domain, with the rest obtained from reference TRBV2 and TRBJ2-7, is as follows: EPEVTQTPSHQVTQMGQEVILRCVPISNHLYFYWYRQILGQKVEFLVSFYNNEISEKSEIFDDQFSVERPDGSNFTLKIRSTKLEDSAMYFCASSADRGRGNYEQYFGPGTRLTVT.

This clonotype was recorded many times. This chain connects TRBV30 to TRBJ2-5; a weak D match, TRBD1 (5 bases). Trimming pared 0 bases from V and 5 bases from J, leaving 16 bases between. The CDR3 totals 15 residues. Germline CDR1 reads GTSNPN; CDR2 reads SVGIG (reference sequence). CDR3 coding DNA: TGTGCCTGGAGTGTTGGACAAGGGCCAAGGGAGACCCAGTACTTC. Protein product: CAWSVGQGPRETQYF.